This entry lists 22 T cell receptor beta chains sequenced from one sample in a study of shared T cell receptors in the human thymus (dated by TCRdb to about 2021). Library preparation was by the immunoSEQ multiplex PCR assay. TCRdb obtained this table from immuneACCESS and retained in-frame rearrangements with V and J assigned. These tables miss some clones; where compared with another copy, unresolved V genes account for less than half of the shortfall, and the remainder is unexplained. The sample yields roughly 550,000 clones; 75% to 80% were counted once. The ten largest clonotypes hold about 0.014% of the sample. A further study also used this sample, focusing on human thymus T cells.

Specimen: thymocytes. These receptors originate from a boy under two years old with a congenital heart defect. Donor details come from another sample of the same person, matched by shared clones.

This sequence joins TRBV27 and TRBJ2-1, with TRBD2 identical over 13 bases. This CDR3 contains 22 residues. V lost 2 bases and J lost 0; bases outside the gene matches: 16. Per the germline V gene, CDR1 is MNHEY and CDR2 is SMNVEV (reference sequence). The CDR3 reads CASSLGSNAGTSGDRSYNEQFF. The DNA for the CDR3 is TGTGCCAGCAGTTTAGGTTCTAATGCGGGGACTAGCGGGGATCGCTCCTACAATGAGCAGTTCTTC.

The chain links TRBV29-1 to TRBJ2-5, with D possibly matching TRBD2 (5 bases). The CDR3 consists of 10 residues. V was pared by 5 bases and J by 5 bases, with 6 bases between. CDR1 is SQVTM, CDR2 ANQGSEA, per germline. The CDR3 loop is CSVSGETQYF. The CDR3 nucleotides read TGCAGCGTTTCGGGGGAGACCCAGTACTTC.

The CDR3, as DNA: TGTGCCAGCAGTTCCCGGGACTATAATCAGCCCCAGCATTTT. Residues: CASSSRDYNQPQHF. This chain links TRBV6-1 with TRBJ1-5; TRBD1 might be the D (5 bases). CDR1 and CDR2 (germline): MNHNS, SASEGT. This CDR3 is built from 14 residues. V lost 5 bases and J 4 bases, leaving 12 bases between the germline ends.

This clone occurred a few times. The V call is TRBV2, the J call TRBJ2-6; weak D call: TRBD2 (7 bases). The CDR3 contains 19 residues. The V gene's germline CDR1 is SNHLY and CDR2 FYNNEI. The germline V and J ends were trimmed by 0 bases and 2 bases, with 17 bases remaining between them. CDR3 coding DNA: TGTGCCAGCAGTGAAGCCCGGGGGGCGGGTATCCCTGGGGCCAACGTCCTGACTTTC. It encodes CASSEARGAGIPGANVLTF.

The chain uses TRBV27 and TRBJ2-7, with D possibly being TRBD2 (6 bases). CDR1 MNHEY and CDR2 SMNVEV come from the germline V gene (reference sequence). The V end was cut by 2 bases, the J end by 5 bases, with 7 bases between. The CDR3 loop spans 12 amino acids. The CDR3 loop is CASSLPGDEQYF. For the CDR3, the DNA is TGTGCCAGCAGTTTACCGGGGGACGAGCAGTACTTC.

The chain uses TRBV25-1 and TRBJ1-2; 10 nucleotides align to TRBD1. The CDR3 loop spans 15 amino acids. V lost 3 bases and J lost 3; bases outside the gene matches: 4. Germline CDR1 is MGHDK and CDR2 is SYGVNS. As DNA, the CDR3 is TGTGCCAGCAGTGAGACGGACAGGGGGGACTATGGCTACACCTTC. Protein sequence: CASSETDRGDYGYTF.

This clone was counted a few times. The chain is built from TRBV30 and TRBJ2-2, with D perhaps TRBD2 (6 bases). The ends were cut back, 3 bases at V and 7 bases at J, with 6 bases in the middle. Germline lookup yields CDR1 GTSNPN and CDR2 SVGIG (reference sequence). The CDR3 is 11 residues long. The CDR3: CAWSGGGELFF. The CDR3, as DNA: TGTGCCTGGAGCGGGGGCGGGGAGCTGTTTTTT.

The chain couples TRBV6-4 to TRBJ2-2; 9 bases are shared with TRBD2. This CDR3 has 16 amino acids. Germline V gene sequence: CDR1 MRHNA, CDR2 SNTAGT. V gave up 0 bases and J gave up 6 bases; unmatched junction bases: 5. The CDR3 nucleotides read TGTGCCAGCAGTGACTCAGGCGGGAGGGCCTCCGGGGAGCTGTTTTTT. Its translation is CASSDSGGRASGELFF.

The rearrangement links TRBV5-1 to TRBJ2-7; a weak D match, TRBD2 (5 bases). This CDR3 contains 16 residues. From germline, CDR1 is SGHRS and CDR2 YFSETQ. The V and J ends lost 7 bases and 2 bases respectively, with 22 bases between them. The CDR3 loop is CASRERPGPFAYEQYF. In DNA, the CDR3 is TGCGCCAGCCGGGAACGACCTGGCCCGTTTGCCTACGAGCAGTACTTC.

The rearrangement links TRBV6-5 to TRBJ2-7; a possible D gene is TRBD1 (6 bases). This CDR3 has 15 residues. Trimming took 0 bases from V and 3 from J, leaving 12 bases between them. Germline values: CDR1 MNHEY, CDR2 SVGAGI. CDR3 loop: CASSYSTGRGYEQYF. In nucleotides, the CDR3 is TGTGCCAGCAGTTACTCGACGGGCAGGGGCTACGAGCAGTACTTC.

The chain recombines TRBV28 with TRBJ2-3, with TRBD2 matching over 7 bases. J lost 2 bases, V lost 9 bases, and 11 bases had no gene match. Germline V gene sequence: CDR1 MDHEN, CDR2 SYDVKM. The CDR3 is made up of 15 amino acids. CDR3 sequence (DNA): TGTGCCAGTGGGCGGGAGCGGAATCCCACAGATACGCAGTATTTT. This encodes CASGRERNPTDTQYF.

The V and J genes are TRBV7-2 and TRBJ2-5, with D maybe TRBD2 (5 bases). Germline V CDR1 and CDR2: SGHTA, FQGNSA. CDR3 length: 16 residues. The V end was cut by 2 bases, the J end by 2 bases, with 15 bases between. The CDR3 protein is CASSLPFSPGQETQYF. In DNA, the CDR3 is TGTGCCAGCAGCTTACCTTTTTCTCCGGGACAAGAGACCCAGTACTTC.

This sequence joins TRBV13 and TRBJ2-7; 8 bases are shared with TRBD1. Trimming cost V 0 bases and J 12 bases; bases outside gene matches: 7. The CDR3 consists of 13 residues. Germline CDR1 reads PRHDT; CDR2 reads FYEKMQ (reference sequence). CDR3 nucleotides: TGTGCCAGCAGCTTAGGCCTGTGGACAGGGCTGTACTTC. Amino acids: CASSLGLWTGLYF.

This chain connects TRBV28 to TRBJ2-7; TRBD2 might be the D (7 bases). V was shortened by 7 bases and J by 5 bases, with 24 bases between the two germline ends. Germline lookup yields CDR1 MDHEN and CDR2 SYDVKM. This CDR3 contains 16 residues. In nucleotides, the CDR3 is TGTGCCAGCACCCACACCGGGGGGCGGGAGAGCGACGAGCAGTACTTC. Its protein product is CASTHTGGRESDEQYF.

The chain employs TRBV27 and TRBJ2-7, with TRBD1 as a possible D gene (5 bases). The V gene's germline CDR1 is MNHEY and CDR2 SMNVEV (reference sequence). The CDR3 has 14 amino acids. V shed 4 bases and J shed 2 bases, with 12 bases lying between them. CDR3 region: CASSWGRVTYEQYF. In DNA, the CDR3 is TGTGCCAGCAGTTGGGGCAGGGTCACCTACGAGCAGTACTTC.

The chain has TRBV9 and TRBJ2-3, with 12 bases matching TRBD2. CDR1 SGDLS and CDR2 YYNGEE come from the germline V gene. V dropped 3 bases and J dropped 3; count of bases not matched to a gene: 2. The CDR3 runs to 15 residues. In DNA, the CDR3 is TGTGCCAGCAGCGCCGGACTAGCGGGAACAGATACGCAGTATTTT. Its protein is CASSAGLAGTDTQYF.

In its sample, this clone was seen once. The chain combines TRBV28 with TRBJ1-2, with TRBD1 matching 9 bases. J lost 3 bases, V lost 3 bases, and 11 bases had no gene match. The CDR3 loop spans 17 amino acids. CDR1 MDHEN and CDR2 SYDVKM come from the germline V gene. The CDR3 sequence is CASSFPSTGGVDYGYTF. The CDR3 DNA reads as TGTGCCAGCAGTTTCCCCTCAACAGGGGGCGTAGACTATGGCTACACCTTC.

This chain links TRBV5-6 with TRBJ2-3, with 8 bases identical to TRBD2. The CDR3 has 16 residues. CDR1 and CDR2 from the germline V gene are SGHDT and YYEEEE. V shed 0 bases, J shed 0 bases, and the junction held 3 bases outside the gene matches. CDR3 loop: CASSLERGPSTDTQYF. The CDR3 DNA sequence: TGTGCCAGCAGCTTGGAGCGGGGGCCTAGCACAGATACGCAGTATTTT.

This clone turned up a few times. The V gene is TRBV2, the J gene TRBJ2-6; 10 nucleotides align to TRBD1. Germline loops: CDR1 SNHLY, CDR2 FYNNEI. V dropped 8 bases and J dropped 2; count of bases not matched to a gene: 9. The CDR3 contains 17 residues. This CDR3 reads CASGSDRGAAGANVLTF. DNA of the CDR3: TGTGCCAGCGGATCGGACAGGGGGGCTGCTGGGGCCAACGTCCTGACTTTC.

V gene TRBV18 combines with J gene TRBJ2-1; tentatively, D is TRBD2 (5 bases). The CDR3 totals 17 residues. Germline CDR1 is KGHSH and CDR2 is LQKENI. The V end lost 3 bases, the J end lost 2 bases, and 17 bases lay between the germline ends. CDR3 residues: CASSPPLRTPTYNEQFF. DNA for the CDR3: TGTGCCAGCTCACCCCCCCTCCGGACTCCTACCTACAATGAGCAGTTCTTC.

The rearrangement joins TRBV6-5 to TRBJ2-7; 7 nucleotides align to TRBD1. Trimming at V came to 2 bases and at J to 6 bases, leaving 13 bases not matched to a gene. The CDR3 extends over 16 amino acids. Germline CDR1 and CDR2: MNHEY and SVGAGI. CDR3 DNA: TGTGCCAGCAGTTACCATAGGACAGGAAAGTTTGGCGAGCAGTACTTC. This translates into CASSYHRTGKFGEQYF.

This rearrangement joins TRBV5-6 to TRBJ2-1, with TRBD2 matching over 7 bases. This CDR3 is 16 amino acids long. CDR1 SGHDT and CDR2 YYEEEE come from the germline V gene. V was pared by 4 bases and J by 2 bases, with 9 bases of the junction left unmatched. Here the CDR3 reads CASSTLAALPYNEQFF. The CDR3 DNA is TGTGCCAGCAGCACTCTAGCGGCACTTCCCTACAATGAGCAGTTCTTC.